This T cell receptor (beta chain) was found in a study of T cell responses to AZD1222 COVID-19 vaccine (dated by TCRdb to the early 2020s). Regarding the complete study: TCR sequencing was performed for roughly 240 trial participants, of whom 200 to 210 were given two doses of AZD1222 and some 26 were given two doses of MenACWY control vaccine. Enrollment into the trials was organized by age into subgroups of 18-55, 56-69 and 70-plus years, and those subgroups contained about 160, 30 and 59 TCR-sequenced participants, respectively.

Reading the label with the study, this specimen's time point is: about 28 days (+/-7) after the second vaccine dose. Because spike-specific TCR depth and breadth did not differ between the two schedules, AZD1222 recipients who got a second dose at roughly 4 weeks were pooled with those who got a second dose at roughly 12 weeks. Vaccinee samples were obtained from the UK trials COV001 and COV002, which included a single-blind randomized controlled phase 2/3 trial of AZD1222 (ChAdOx1 nCoV-19) in healthy adults. Trial participant PBMC samples were collected at day 0 and day 28 after the second dose for TCRbeta chain sequencing. About this clone: Which antigen it targets is not known. The record has no base qualities; no much larger clone is one base away.

The CDR3 regions of human TCRbeta chains were subjected to immunosequencing. The paper's data handling went like this. TCRs in the repertoires were matched against a reference library of SARS-CoV-2-specific TCRs that had been generated with the MIRA antigen-specificity platform. Breadth was defined as the fraction of unique TCRs that were SARS-CoV-2-associated, and depth was defined as the fraction of total T cells that were SARS-CoV-2-associated. Using the MIRA data, each spike-specific TCR was assigned both to the spike region to which the TCR was reactive and to a CD4 or CD8 class. Log10-transformed breadth and depth values were compared by one-way ANOVA with Sidak's multiple comparisons tests. As stored in TCRdb, this immuneACCESS dataset retains in-frame rearrangements with V and J assigned. A fraction of the clones does not appear; measured against another copy, unresolved V genes explain less than half of the discrepancy, and the remainder lacks a known reason. For V, J and clone size, that table is used; D and trimming come from the DNA. The sample table lists about 59,000 clones, 85% to 90% of them with a count of one. Clones ranked in the top ten supply about 5.9% of the sample.

Overall study outcomes, separate from this receptor: After two AZD1222 doses, spike-specific TCR breadth and depth were significantly higher than at day 0 and than in MenACWY recipients. Vaccine-associated CD4 TCRs spanned the whole spike protein, with dominant responses in regions 160-218 and 743-854. Conclusions about previously exposed vaccinees were limited because only a handful of AZD1222 recipients were SARS-CoV-2 seropositive at baseline. Participants were mostly white British and included more females than males, and it was suggested by the authors that clonal diversity may have been underestimated. Epitopes outside the regions mutated in the B.1.351 and B.1.1.7 variants were reportedly recognized by nearly half of the unique spike-specific TCRs. No day 14 peak-response samples were available, so repertoires were characterized only after the peak T cell response. In the small 56-69-year group, the increase in depth fell short of significance, most likely because of low power.

From the germline V gene (reference sequence), CDR1 is SEHNR and CDR2 is FQNEAQ. There are 14 amino acids in the CDR3, from cysteine to phenylalanine inclusive. The entry retains the CDR3 DNA only, 42 bases that are in frame from base 1. V lost 8 bases and J lost 4 bases; the stretch between them is 15 bases long. The sequenced sample was peripheral blood, obtained 28 days after the second AZD1222 dose. The source is an adult who received the AZD1222 COVID-19 vaccine. Recombination connected TRBV7-9 to TRBJ1-5, and TRBD1 may be the D gene, going by 5 matching bases. At the DNA level, the sequence is TGTGCCAGCGAACGGACGGGGGGGAATCAGCCCCAGCATTTT. Translated, this is CASERTGGNQPQHF.